The 3 T cell receptor beta chains below were found in one sample sequenced in a study of cytomegalovirus exposure and HLA in healthy donors. PCR employed 60 Vbeta and 13 Jbeta primers. The assay was immunoSEQ multiplex PCR, and TCRdb's table has in-frame clones only and misses some. Among about 86,000 clones listed, over 60% were seen once. Material for sequencing was PBMCs. Source of these receptors: a female donor in good health and CMV-seronegative.

The DNA of the CDR3 is TGTGCCAGTAGTAAAAGAGCAAACACTGAAGCTTTCTTT. Translation: CASSKRANTEAFF. This rearrangement joins TRBV19 to TRBJ1-1; D remains unclear. CDR1 and CDR2 (germline): LNHDA, SQIVND (reference sequence). Between the trimmed V and J ends, which lost 4 bases and 2 bases, there was a span of 8 bases. The CDR3 covers 13 residues.

The CDR3 coding sequence is TGTGCCATCAGTGATCCTAGGGGAGGGCGGAATCAGCCCCAGCATTTT. Amino acids: CAISDPRGGRNQPQHF. The chain employs TRBV10-3 and TRBJ1-5; possibly TRBD1 for D (5 bases). Germline V gene sequence: CDR1 ENHRY, CDR2 SYGVKD. V was clipped by 3 bases and J by 4 bases, with 16 bases between them. The CDR3 loop spans 16 amino acids.

The V call is TRBV9, the J call TRBJ1-1; 9 nucleotides agree with TRBD1. The length of the CDR3 is 14 residues. V lost 5 bases to trimming and J lost 10 bases; unmatched junction nucleotides: 12. Germline assignment: CDR1 SGDLS and CDR2 YYNGEE. The CDR3 nucleotides read TGTGCCAGCAGTTTCTTTCCCACAGGGGGCGTAGCTTTCTTT. Protein: CASSFFPTGGVAFF.